These 10 T cell receptor beta chains share one sample of origin, sequenced in a study of shared clonotypes between healthy human individuals. Some clones are missing from TCRdb's copy, which holds only in-frame ones; the method was immunoSEQ multiplex PCR. The table lists 450,000 to 500,000 clones, approximately 78% of them singletons. The sample taken for sequencing was PBMCs. Receptor source: a woman aged 40 to 55 in good health. Some clones in this sample may be carry-over from other donors' samples.

This clone was seen many times. Other DNA sequences within the sample encode an identical CDR3. The rearrangement uses TRBV29-1 and TRBJ1-2, with 7 bases lining up with TRBD1. The ends lost 4 bases at V and 1 base at J; junction bases unmatched: 3. The CDR3 has 13 amino acids. Germline loops: CDR1 SQVTM, CDR2 ANQGSEA. The CDR3 loop reads CSVGTGDNYGYTF. For the CDR3, the DNA is TGCAGCGTTGGGACAGGAGATAACTATGGCTACACCTTC.

V and J are TRBV7-3 and TRBJ2-1, with 13 nucleotides matching TRBD2. Per germline, CDR1 SGHTA and CDR2 FQGTGA. The CDR3 is 16 residues long. Trimming cost V 2 bases and J 8 bases; bases outside gene matches: 6. CDR3 sequence reads: CASSLVGTSGTYEQFF. CDR3 sequence (DNA): TGTGCCAGCAGCTTAGTTGGGACTAGCGGGACCTATGAGCAGTTCTTC.

The rearrangement uses TRBV29-1 and TRBJ1-2, with TRBD1 as a possible D gene (6 bases). Trimming pared 4 bases from V and 6 bases from J, leaving 9 bases between. Germline V gene lookup returns CDR1 SQVTM and CDR2 ANQGSEA. This CDR3 spans 11 amino acids. The CDR3 DNA reads TGCAGCGTTGGGGCAGGGGATGGCTACACCTTC. It specifies CSVGAGDGYTF.

The V and J genes are TRBV19 and TRBJ2-5; TRBD2 might be the D (6 bases). This CDR3 is built from 17 residues. CDR1 is LNHDA, CDR2 SQIVND, per germline (reference sequence). The ends were cut back, 5 bases at V and 0 bases at J, with 19 bases in the middle. CDR3 amino acids: CASSGLAEPSYQETQYF. The CDR3 DNA follows: TGTGCCAGTAGTGGATTAGCGGAACCCTCCTACCAAGAGACCCAGTACTTC.

The rearrangement links TRBV11-3 to TRBJ2-5; TRBD2 might be the D (5 bases). This CDR3 spans 13 amino acids. V lost 1 base and J lost 5, with 8 bases in between. CDR1 is SGHNT, CDR2 YENEEA, per germline. CDR3 in amino acids: CASSLAPGETQYF. CDR3 nucleotide sequence: TGTGCCAGCAGCTTAGCGCCGGGGGAGACCCAGTACTTC. The whole variable domain, remainder taken from reference TRBV11-3 and TRBJ2-5, is EAGVVQSPRYKIIEKKQPVAFWCNPISGHNTLYWYLQNLGQGPELLIRYENEEAVDDSQLPKDRFSAERLKGVDSTLKIQPAELGDSAVYLCASSLAPGETQYFGPGTRLLVL.

The chain links TRBV18 to TRBJ2-3; 13 nucleotides line up with TRBD2. The CDR3 extends over 15 amino acids. The germline CDR1 and CDR2 sequences are KGHSH and LQKENI. With V trimmed by 6 bases and J by 5 bases, 5 bases remained unmatched. CDR3 in DNA: TGTGCCAGCTCGCTCACTAGCGGGAGGGGAGATACGCAGTATTTT. Amino acids: CASSLTSGRGDTQYF.

This clone was detected once. The V and J genes are TRBV7-9 and TRBJ2-3; D is unresolved. The CDR3 runs 14 residues. Germline CDR1 reads SEHNR; CDR2 reads FQNEAQ (reference sequence). V was pared by 4 bases and J by 0 bases, with 8 bases between. CDR3 residues: CASSSSSSTDTQYF. CDR3 nucleotide sequence: TGTGCCAGCAGCTCCTCTTCTAGCACAGATACGCAGTATTTT.

The chain combines TRBV18 with TRBJ1-2, with D perhaps matching TRBD1 (6 bases). Germline V gene sequence: CDR1 KGHSH, CDR2 LQKENI. Trimming cost V 6 bases and J 5 bases, with 16 bases left between them. The CDR3 runs 14 residues. The CDR3 DNA reads as TGTGCCAGCTCCTCCAGTGGCCAGGGGTATGGCTACACCTTC. As protein: CASSSSGQGYGYTF.

The CDR3 protein is CASSVRDTGPAYGYTF. CDR3 DNA: TGTGCCAGCAGCGTTCGGGACACGGGCCCGGCTTATGGCTACACCTTC. The chain recombines TRBV9 with TRBJ1-2; a weak D match, TRBD1 (6 bases). Trimming removed 2 bases from V and 5 bases from J, with 19 bases in between. This CDR3 is 16 amino acids long. CDR1 and CDR2 from the germline V gene are SGDLS and YYNGEE.

This chain connects TRBV27 to TRBJ2-4; 7 nucleotides align to TRBD1. CDR3 size: 16 residues. CDR1 MNHEY and CDR2 SMNVEV come from the germline V gene (reference sequence). Unmatched junction bases numbered 6, after V lost 4 bases and J lost 0 bases. The CDR3 coding sequence is TGTGCCAGCAGTTCTCCGACAGGGCTAGCCAAAAACATTCAGTACTTC. This sequence encodes CASSSPTGLAKNIQYF.